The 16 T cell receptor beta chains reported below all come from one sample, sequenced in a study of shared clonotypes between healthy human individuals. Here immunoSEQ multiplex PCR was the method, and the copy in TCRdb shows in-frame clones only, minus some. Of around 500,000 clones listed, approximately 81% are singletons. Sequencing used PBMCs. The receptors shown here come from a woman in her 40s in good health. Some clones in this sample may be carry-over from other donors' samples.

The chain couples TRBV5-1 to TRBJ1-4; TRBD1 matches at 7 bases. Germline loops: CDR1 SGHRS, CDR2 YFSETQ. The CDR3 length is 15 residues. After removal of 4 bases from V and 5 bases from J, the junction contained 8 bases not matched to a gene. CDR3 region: CASSTLTGRNEKLFF. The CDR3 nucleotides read TGCGCCAGCAGCACCCTGACAGGGAGGAATGAAAAACTGTTTTTT.

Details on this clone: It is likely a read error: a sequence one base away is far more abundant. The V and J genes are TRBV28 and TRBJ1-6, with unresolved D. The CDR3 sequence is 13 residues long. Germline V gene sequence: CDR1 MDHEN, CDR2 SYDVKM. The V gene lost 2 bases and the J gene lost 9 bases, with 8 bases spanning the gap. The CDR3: CASSLSRSSPLHF. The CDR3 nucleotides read TGTGCCAGCAGTTTAAGTCGTAGTTCACCCCTCCACTTT.

The CDR3 spells CASGRSSGNTIYF. The CDR3 bases are TGTGCCAGCGGTCGTAGCTCTGGAAACACCATATATTTT. The chain uses TRBV6-5 and TRBJ1-3; D is unresolved. CDR3 size: 13 residues. Germline assignment: CDR1 MNHEY and CDR2 SVGAGI. Trimming removed 8 bases at V and 0 bases at J, with 8 bases between.

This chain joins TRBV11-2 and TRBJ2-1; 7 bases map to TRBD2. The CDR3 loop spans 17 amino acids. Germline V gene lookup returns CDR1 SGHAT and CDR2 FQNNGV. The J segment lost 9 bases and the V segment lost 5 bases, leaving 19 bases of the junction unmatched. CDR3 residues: CASSRVGLPKRDFEQFF. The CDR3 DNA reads TGTGCCAGCAGCCGGGTTGGCCTACCCAAGCGGGATTTTGAGCAGTTCTTC.

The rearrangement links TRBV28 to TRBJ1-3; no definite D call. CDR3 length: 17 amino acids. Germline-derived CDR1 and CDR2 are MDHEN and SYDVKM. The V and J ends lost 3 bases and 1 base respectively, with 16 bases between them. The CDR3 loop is CASSLSTVYLSGNTIYF. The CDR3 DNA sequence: TGTGCCAGCAGTTTGAGTACAGTGTATTTGTCTGGAAACACCATATATTTT.

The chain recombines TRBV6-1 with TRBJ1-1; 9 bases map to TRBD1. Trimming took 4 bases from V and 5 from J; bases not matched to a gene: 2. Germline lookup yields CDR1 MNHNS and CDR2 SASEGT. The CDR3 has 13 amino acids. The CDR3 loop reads CASSAGQGTEAFF. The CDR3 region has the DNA TGTGCCAGCAGTGCAGGACAGGGGACTGAAGCTTTCTTT.

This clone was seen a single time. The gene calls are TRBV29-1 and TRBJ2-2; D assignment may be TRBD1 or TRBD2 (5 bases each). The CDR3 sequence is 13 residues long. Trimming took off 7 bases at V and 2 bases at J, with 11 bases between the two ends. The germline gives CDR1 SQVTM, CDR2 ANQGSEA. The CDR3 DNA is TGCAGCGCATCCGGGACCAACACCGGGGAGCTGTTTTTT. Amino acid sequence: CSASGTNTGELFF.

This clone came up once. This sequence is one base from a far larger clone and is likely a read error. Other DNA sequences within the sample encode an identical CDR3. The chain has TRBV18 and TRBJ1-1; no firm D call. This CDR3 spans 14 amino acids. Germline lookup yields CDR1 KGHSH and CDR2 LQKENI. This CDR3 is CASSPPGKNTEAFF. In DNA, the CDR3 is TGTGCCAGCTCACCACCGGGCAAGAACACCGAAGCTTTCTTT.

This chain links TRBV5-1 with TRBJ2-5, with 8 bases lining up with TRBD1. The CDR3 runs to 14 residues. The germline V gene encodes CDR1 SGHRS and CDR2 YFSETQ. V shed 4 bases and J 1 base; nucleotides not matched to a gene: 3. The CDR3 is CASSEQGGQETQYF. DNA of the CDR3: TGCGCCAGCAGCGAACAGGGGGGCCAAGAGACCCAGTACTTC.

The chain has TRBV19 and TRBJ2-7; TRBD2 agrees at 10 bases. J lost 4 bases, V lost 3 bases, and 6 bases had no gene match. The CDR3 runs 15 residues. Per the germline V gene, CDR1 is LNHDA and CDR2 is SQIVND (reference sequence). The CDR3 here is CASSMTASGSYEQYF. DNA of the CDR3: TGTGCCAGTAGTATGACGGCTAGCGGGAGTTACGAGCAGTACTTC.

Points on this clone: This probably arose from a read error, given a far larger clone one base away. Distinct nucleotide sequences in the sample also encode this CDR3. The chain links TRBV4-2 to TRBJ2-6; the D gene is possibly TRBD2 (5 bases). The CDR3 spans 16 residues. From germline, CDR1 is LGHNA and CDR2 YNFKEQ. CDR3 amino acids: CASSQDLGSGANVLTF. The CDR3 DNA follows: TGTGCTAGCAGCCAAGATCTAGGGAGCGGGGCCAACGTCCTGACTTTC.

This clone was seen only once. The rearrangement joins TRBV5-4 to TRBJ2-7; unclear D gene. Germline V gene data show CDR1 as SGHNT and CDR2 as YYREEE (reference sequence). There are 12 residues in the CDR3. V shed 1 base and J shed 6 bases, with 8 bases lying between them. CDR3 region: CASSLTPGEQYF. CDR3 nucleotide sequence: TGTGCCAGCAGCTTGACCCCGGGCGAGCAGTACTTC.

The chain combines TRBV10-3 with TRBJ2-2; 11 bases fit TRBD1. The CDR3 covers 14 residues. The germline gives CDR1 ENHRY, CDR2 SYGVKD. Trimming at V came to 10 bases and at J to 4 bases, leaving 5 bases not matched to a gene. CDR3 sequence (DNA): TGTGCCACCCGGGGACAGGGGGGCACCGGGGAGCTGTTTTTT. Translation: CATRGQGGTGELFF.

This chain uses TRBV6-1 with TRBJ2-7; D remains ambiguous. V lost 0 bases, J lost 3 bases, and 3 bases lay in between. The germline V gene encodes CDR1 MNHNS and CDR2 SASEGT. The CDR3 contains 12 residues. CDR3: CASSEANYEQYF. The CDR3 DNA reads TGTGCCAGCAGTGAAGCGAACTACGAGCAGTACTTC.

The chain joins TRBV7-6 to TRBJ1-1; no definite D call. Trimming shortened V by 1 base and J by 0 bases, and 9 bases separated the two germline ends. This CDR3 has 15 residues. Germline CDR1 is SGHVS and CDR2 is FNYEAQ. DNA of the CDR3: TGTGCCAGCAGCTTAGTGACCAGTTTGAACACTGAAGCTTTCTTT. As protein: CASSLVTSLNTEAFF.

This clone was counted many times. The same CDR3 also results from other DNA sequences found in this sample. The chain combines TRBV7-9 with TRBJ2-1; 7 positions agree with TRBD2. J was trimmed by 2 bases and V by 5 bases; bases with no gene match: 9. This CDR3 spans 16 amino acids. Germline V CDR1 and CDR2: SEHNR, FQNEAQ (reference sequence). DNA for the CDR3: TGTGCCAGCAGCCCAAGGGGCGGGAGCGCCTACAATGAGCAGTTCTTC. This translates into CASSPRGGSAYNEQFF.